This T cell receptor (beta chain) is from a study of type 1 regulatory T cells. Looking at the study overall: This in vitro CD4 product, T-allo10, is enriched for Tr1 cells and alloantigen-specific.

Trimming shortened V by 5 bases and J by 5 bases, and 15 bases separated the two germline ends. This CDR3 is built from 14 residues. Germline V CDR1 and CDR2: KGHSH, LQKENI. From the reads, TCRdb called clonotypes with MiXCR, one entry per CDR3 protein. Found here are over 90,000 distinct CDR3 sequences, 25% to 40% of them singletons; the top ten hold around 2.2%. V gene TRBV18 combines with J gene TRBJ2-5, with D perhaps TRBD2 (6 bases). The clonotype was recovered from a human donor in good health. The specimen sequenced was CD4+ T cells, either the whole sample or a sorted fraction (not recorded which). CDR3 coding DNA: TGTGCCAGCTCAGCGGGAACTAGGACGGAGACCCAGTACTTC. Translating it yields CASSAGTRTETQYF.